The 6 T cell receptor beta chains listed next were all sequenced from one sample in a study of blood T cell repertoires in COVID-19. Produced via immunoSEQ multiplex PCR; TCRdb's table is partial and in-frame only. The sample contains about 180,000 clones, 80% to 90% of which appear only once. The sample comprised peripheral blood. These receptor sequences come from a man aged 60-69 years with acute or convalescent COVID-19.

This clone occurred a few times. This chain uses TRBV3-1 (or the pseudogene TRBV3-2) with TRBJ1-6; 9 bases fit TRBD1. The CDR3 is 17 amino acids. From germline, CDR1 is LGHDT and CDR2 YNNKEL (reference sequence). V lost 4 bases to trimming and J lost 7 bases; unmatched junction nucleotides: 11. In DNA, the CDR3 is TGTGCCAGCAGCCGTCCTGGGACAGGGTTCTCGAATTCACCCCTCCACTTT. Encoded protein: CASSRPGTGFSNSPLHF.

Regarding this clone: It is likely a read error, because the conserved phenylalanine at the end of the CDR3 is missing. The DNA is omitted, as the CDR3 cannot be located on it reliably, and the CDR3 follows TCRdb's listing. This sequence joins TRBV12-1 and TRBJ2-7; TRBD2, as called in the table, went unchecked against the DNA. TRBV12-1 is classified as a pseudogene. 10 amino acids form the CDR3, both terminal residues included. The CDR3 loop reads CASSPFGRRD.

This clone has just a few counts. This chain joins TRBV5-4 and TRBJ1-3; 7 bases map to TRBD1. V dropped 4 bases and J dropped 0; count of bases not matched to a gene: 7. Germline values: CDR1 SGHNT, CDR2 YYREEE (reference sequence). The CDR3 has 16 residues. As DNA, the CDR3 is TGTGCCAGCAGCGCAACAGGGGACCACTCTGGAAACACCATATATTTT. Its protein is CASSATGDHSGNTIYF. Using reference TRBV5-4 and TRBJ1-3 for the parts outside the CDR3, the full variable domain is ETGVTQSPTHLIKTRGQQVTLRCSSQSGHNTVSWYQQALGQGPQFIFQYYREEENGRGNFPPRFSGLQFPNYSSELNVNALELDDSALYLCASSATGDHSGNTIYFGEGSWLTVV.

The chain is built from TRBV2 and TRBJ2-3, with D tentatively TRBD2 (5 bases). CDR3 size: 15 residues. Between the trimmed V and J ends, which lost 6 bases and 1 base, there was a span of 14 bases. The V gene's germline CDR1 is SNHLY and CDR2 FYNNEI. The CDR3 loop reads CASSDMGSGTDTQYF. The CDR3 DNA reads TGTGCCAGCAGCGACATGGGGAGCGGCACAGATACGCAGTATTTT. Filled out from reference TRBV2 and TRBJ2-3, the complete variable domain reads EPEVTQTPSHQVTQMGQEVILRCVPISNHLYFYWYRQILGQKVEFLVSFYNNEISEKSEIFDDQFSVERPDGSNFTLKIRSTKLEDSAMYFCASSDMGSGTDTQYFGPGTRLTVL.

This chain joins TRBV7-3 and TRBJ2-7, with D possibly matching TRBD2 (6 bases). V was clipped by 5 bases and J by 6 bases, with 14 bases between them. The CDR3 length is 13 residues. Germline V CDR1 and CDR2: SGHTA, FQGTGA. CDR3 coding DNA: TGTGCCAGCAGCGGGGCCCAGGGAGGCGAGCAGTACTTC. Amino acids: CASSGAQGGEQYF.

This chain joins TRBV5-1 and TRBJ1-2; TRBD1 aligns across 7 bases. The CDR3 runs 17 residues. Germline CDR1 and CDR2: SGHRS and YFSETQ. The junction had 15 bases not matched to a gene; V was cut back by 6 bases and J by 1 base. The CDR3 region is CASIGGLDRRFNYGYTF. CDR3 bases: TGCGCCAGCATAGGGGGCCTGGACAGGAGGTTTAACTATGGCTACACCTTC.